This T cell receptor beta chain emerged from a study of blood T cells in healthy people across ages (dated by TCRdb to the mid-2010s). Regarding the complete study: In model experiments, roughly one uniquely barcoded TCR beta cDNA molecule per two T cells was captured by template switching. Age-related changes in TCR beta repertoire diversity were measured in the study by deep sequencing normalized with unique cDNA molecular identifiers. Donors were grouped into four age groups: young (average 16 years), middle-aged (roughly 40), aged (about 59) and long-lived (less than 85). To avoid experimental bias, donors of different ages were distributed randomly across sequencing lanes. For two donors (one aged 18 to 30 and one aged 80 or older), the study analyzed two additional independent replicas of 1 million unique cDNA reads from the same blood draw. What the work shows at the level of the full study, not this receptor alone: Estimates of total diversity based on one million sequenced T cells were considered lower bounds and underestimates. The CMV infection status of donors was not known, potentially confounding age-related changes in expanded clonotypes. A strong correlation was found between observed TCR beta diversity and the percentage of naive T cells measured by flow cytometry. Because profiling used bulk unsorted PBMCs, naive and antigen-experienced compartments could not be compared conclusively. Observed TCR beta diversity per million T cells fell roughly linearly with age, and a significant reduction was already apparent by age roughly 40. Compared with the aged group, the long-lived group had more naive CD4+ T cells, fewer expanded clones and increased TCR diversity, a pattern suggesting age selection.

As concerns this clonotype: This receptor's antigen is unknown. No clone much larger than this one lies a single base away; base qualities are absent.

The protocol used for the library was 5' RACE. The instrument was an Illumina HiSeq 2500. A second PCR of roughly 7 to 11 cycles was performed with a sample-barcoded 5' primer and a J-beta primer mix. A template-switch 5' adaptor carrying 12 random nucleotides introduced a unique molecular identifier onto each TCR beta cDNA molecule. Each sample yielded at least 3 million CDR3-containing paired-end reads. First-strand cDNA was synthesized from all RNA with the Mint cDNA synthesis kit, primed by a TRBC-specific oligonucleotide. All cDNA was treated with uracil-DNA glycosylase and then went through a first 18-cycle PCR with the universal primers M1SS and BC2_uni_R. Per the authors' processing: For normalization, 1 million high-quality reads, each with a distinct molecular identifier, were randomly selected from each sample. Reads sharing molecular identifiers were discarded rather than binned into consensus sequences. MiTCR, with a Q25 quality threshold and the strictest error-elimination algorithm, was used for CDR3 identification, clonotype clustering and error correction. A nonparametric unseen species model using Euler transformation provided a lower-bound estimate of total TCR beta diversity. The public reads were reanalyzed by TCRdb: fastp trimming at Q25, MiXCR alignment, in-frame beta chains only. For every CDR3 protein sequence, its rows merge into one entry that carries the most common genes and DNA. TCRdb, rather than the study authors, made the V and J calls. This sample has about 400,000 distinct CDR3 sequences in its table, and over 45% of those were observed once. The ten largest clones represent 45% to 60% of the sample.

Between the V and J ends, shortened by 0 bases and 9 bases respectively, the junction contains 7 bases. CDR1 and CDR2, looked up from the germline V gene, are SGDLS and YYNGEE. The CDR3 has 12 amino acids, counting the end cysteine and phenylalanine. Only CDR3 DNA remains: 36 bases, in frame from the first base. The donors were roughly 39 Caucasian individuals from Russia, aged about 6 to 100 years, who were systemically healthy. Each donor gave 8 to 10 milliliters of peripheral blood, collected into EDTA-treated Vacutainer tubes. PBMCs were isolated by Ficoll-Paque density-gradient centrifugation, with at least 6 million obtained per sample. Total RNA, at least 6 micrograms per sample, was extracted from PBMCs with Trizol reagent. For every donor, an aliquot of PBMCs went through flow cytometry to measure the percentages of naive CD45RAhigh/CD27high T cells.

Here the chain combines TRBV9 and TRBJ2-1; D gene: possibly TRBD2, on 5 matching bases. The clonotype originates from a man aged 55 to 69 in good health. Sequences were obtained from blood. The nucleotide sequence reads TGTGCCAGCAGCGTAGTCGCGGGTGAGCAGTTCTTC. This yields the protein CASSVVAGEQFF.